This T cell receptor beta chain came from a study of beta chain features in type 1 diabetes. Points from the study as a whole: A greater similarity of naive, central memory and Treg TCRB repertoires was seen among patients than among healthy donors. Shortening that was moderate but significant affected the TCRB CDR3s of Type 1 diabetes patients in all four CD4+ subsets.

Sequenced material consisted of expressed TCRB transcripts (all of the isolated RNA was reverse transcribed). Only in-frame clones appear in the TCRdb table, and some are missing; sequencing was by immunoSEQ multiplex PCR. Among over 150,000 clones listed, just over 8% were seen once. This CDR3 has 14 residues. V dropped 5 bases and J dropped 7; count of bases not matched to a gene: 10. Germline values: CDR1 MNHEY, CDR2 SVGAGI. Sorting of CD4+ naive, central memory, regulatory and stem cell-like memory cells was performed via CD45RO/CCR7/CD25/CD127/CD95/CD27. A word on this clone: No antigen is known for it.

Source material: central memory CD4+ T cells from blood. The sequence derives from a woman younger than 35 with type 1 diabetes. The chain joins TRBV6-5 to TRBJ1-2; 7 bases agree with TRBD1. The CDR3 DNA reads TGTGCCAGCAGTGGGGGACAGCGCACGGTTGGCTACACCTTC. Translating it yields CASSGGQRTVGYTF.